One sample yielded the 4 T cell receptor beta chains listed below, sequenced in a study of identifying expanded T cells in peripheral blood. Here immunoSEQ multiplex PCR was the method, and the copy in TCRdb shows in-frame clones only, minus some. The table includes about 86,000 clones, roughly 84% detected once. Sequencing was carried out using blood. The receptors originated from a person between 18 and 75 years old in good health.

This rearrangement joins TRBV2 to TRBJ1-2; D perhaps matches TRBD1 (6 bases). Trimming took 8 bases from V and 8 from J, leaving 18 bases between them. This CDR3 comprises 13 residues. Per the germline V gene, CDR1 is SNHLY and CDR2 is FYNNEI. The CDR3 sequence is CASGIQGYEGYTF. CDR3 nucleotides: TGTGCCAGCGGTATCCAGGGGTATGAAGGCTACACCTTC.

CDR3 sequence reads: CASSSRVHPYEQYF. The CDR3 nucleotides are TGTGCCAGCAGCTCACGGGTCCACCCCTACGAGCAGTACTTC. The chain is built from TRBV7-2 and TRBJ2-7; no firm D call. CDR1 and CDR2 from the germline V gene are SGHTA and FQGNSA. V shed 4 bases and J shed 2 bases, with 12 bases lying between them. CDR3 length equals 14 residues.

The V gene is TRBV7-8, the J gene TRBJ1-1; D is undetermined. Trimming cost V 5 bases and J 1 base, with 20 bases left between them. CDR1 is SGHVS and CDR2 is FQNEAQ in the germline V gene. The CDR3 covers 17 residues. The CDR3 DNA reads TGTGCCAGCAGCCCGCCATGGAGGTACCGGAGGAACACTGAAGCTTTCTTT. It yields the protein CASSPPWRYRRNTEAFF. Full variable domain (remainder filled in from reference TRBV7-8 and TRBJ1-1): GAGVSQSPRYKVAKRGQDVALRCDPISGHVSLFWYQQALGQGPEFLTYFQNEAQLDKSGLPSDRFFAERPEGSVSTLKIQRTQQEDSAVYLCASSPPWRYRRNTEAFFGQGTRLTVV.

The chain combines TRBV4-3 with TRBJ2-5; D is undetermined. Germline loops: CDR1 LGHNA, CDR2 YSLEER. The length of the CDR3 is 14 residues. With 1 base removed from V and 5 bases from J, the gap between germline ends came to 11 bases. CDR3 nucleotides: TGCGCCAGCAGCCAAGGACCGATGGGGGAGACCCAGTACTTC. This encodes CASSQGPMGETQYF.